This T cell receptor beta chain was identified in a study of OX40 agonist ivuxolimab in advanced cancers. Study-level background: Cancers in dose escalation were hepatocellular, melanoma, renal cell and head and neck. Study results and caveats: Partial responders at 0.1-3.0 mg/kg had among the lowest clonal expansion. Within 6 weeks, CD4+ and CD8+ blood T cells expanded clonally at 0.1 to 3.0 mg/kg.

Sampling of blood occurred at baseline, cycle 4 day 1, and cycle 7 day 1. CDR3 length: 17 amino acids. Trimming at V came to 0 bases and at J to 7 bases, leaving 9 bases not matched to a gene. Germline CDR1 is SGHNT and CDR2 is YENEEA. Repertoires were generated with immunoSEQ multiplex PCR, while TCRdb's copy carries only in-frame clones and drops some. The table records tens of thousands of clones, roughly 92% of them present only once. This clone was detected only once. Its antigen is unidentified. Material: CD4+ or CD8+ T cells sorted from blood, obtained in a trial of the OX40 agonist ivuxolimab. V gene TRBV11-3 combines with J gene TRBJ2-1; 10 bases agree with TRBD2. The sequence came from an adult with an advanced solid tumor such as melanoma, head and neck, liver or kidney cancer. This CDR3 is CASSLELAGASSNEQFF. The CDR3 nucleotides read TGTGCCAGCAGCTTAGAGCTAGCGGGAGCTTCTAGTAATGAGCAGTTCTTC. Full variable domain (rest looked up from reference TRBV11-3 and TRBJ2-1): EAGVVQSPRYKIIEKKQPVAFWCNPISGHNTLYWYLQNLGQGPELLIRYENEEAVDDSQLPKDRFSAERLKGVDSTLKIQPAELGDSAVYLCASSLELAGASSNEQFFGPGTRLTVL.